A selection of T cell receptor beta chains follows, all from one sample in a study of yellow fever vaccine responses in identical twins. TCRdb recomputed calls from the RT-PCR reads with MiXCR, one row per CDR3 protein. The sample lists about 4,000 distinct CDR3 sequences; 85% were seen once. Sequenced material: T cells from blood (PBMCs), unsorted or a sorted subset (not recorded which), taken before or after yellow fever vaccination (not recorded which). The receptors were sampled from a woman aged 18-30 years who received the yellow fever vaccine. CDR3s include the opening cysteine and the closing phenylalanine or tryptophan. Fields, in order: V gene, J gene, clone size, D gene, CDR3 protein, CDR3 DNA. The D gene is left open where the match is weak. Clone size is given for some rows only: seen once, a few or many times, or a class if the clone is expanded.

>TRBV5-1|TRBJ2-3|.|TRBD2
CASLREGPLDTQYF
TGCGCCAGTCTTCGGGAGGGGCCACTGGATACGCAGTATTTT
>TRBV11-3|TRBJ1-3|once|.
CASSSIRGIPGNTIYF
TGTGCCAGCAGTTCCATCCGCGGCATCCCTGGAAACACCATATATTTT
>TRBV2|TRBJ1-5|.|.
CASSDEATGGGGQPQHF
TGTGCCAGCAGTGATGAGGCGACGGGCGGGGGCGGTCAGCCCCAGCATTTT
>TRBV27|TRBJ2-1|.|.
CASSLWMASSYNEQFF
TGTGCCAGCAGTTTATGGATGGCCAGTTCCTACAATGAGCAGTTCTTC
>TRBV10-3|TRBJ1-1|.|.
CAISEPRGRGTEAFF
TGTGCCATCAGTGAGCCCCGGGGCAGGGGCACTGAAGCTTTCTTT
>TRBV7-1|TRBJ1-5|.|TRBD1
CASSSAGGGGNQPQHF
TGTGCCAGCAGCTCAGCAGGGGGCGGAGGCAATCAGCCCCAGCATTTT
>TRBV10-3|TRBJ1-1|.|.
CAIRATGAEAFF
TGTGCCATCAGGGCCACAGGCGCTGAAGCTTTCTTT
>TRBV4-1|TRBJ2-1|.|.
CASSQGGVSYNEQFF
TGCGCCAGCAGCCAAGGTGGAGTCTCCTACAATGAGCAGTTCTTC
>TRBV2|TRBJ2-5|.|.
CASRRGPQETQYF
TGTGCCAGCAGGCGGGGCCCCCAAGAGACCCAGTACTTC
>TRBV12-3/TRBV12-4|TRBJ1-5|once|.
CASSRPDRSNQPQHF
TGTGCCAGCAGCCGCCCCGACAGGAGCAATCAGCCCCAGCATTTT
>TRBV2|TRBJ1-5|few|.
CASSRQAGNQPQHF
TGTGCCAGCAGTAGACAGGCCGGCAATCAGCCCCAGCATTTT
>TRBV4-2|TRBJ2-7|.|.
CASSHTYEQYF
TGTGCCAGCAGCCATACCTACGAGCAGTACTTC
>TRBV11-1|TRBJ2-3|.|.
CASSFRDTQYF
TGTGCCAGCAGCTTTAGGGATACGCAGTATTTT
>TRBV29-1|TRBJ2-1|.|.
CSVSASNNEQFF
TGCAGCGTGAGTGCCTCCAACAATGAGCAGTTCTTC
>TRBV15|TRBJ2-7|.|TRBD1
CATSSSDRFTYEQYF
TGTGCCACCAGCTCCTCGGACAGGTTCACCTACGAGCAGTACTTC
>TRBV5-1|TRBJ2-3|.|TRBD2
CASSVGGGSDTQYF
TGCGCCAGCAGCGTCGGCGGGGGGTCCGATACGCAGTATTTT
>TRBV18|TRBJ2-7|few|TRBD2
CASSPPAAHSGRAYEQYF
TGTGCCAGCTCACCACCCGCTGCCCATAGCGGGAGAGCCTACGAGCAGTACTTC
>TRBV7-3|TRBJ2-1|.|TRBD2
CASTLTSGYNEQFF
TGTGCCAGCACCTTAACTAGCGGTTACAATGAGCAGTTCTTC
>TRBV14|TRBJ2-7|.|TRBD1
CASSKIPGQQLREQYF
TGTGCCAGCAGTAAAATTCCGGGACAGCAACTACGAGAGCAGTACTTC
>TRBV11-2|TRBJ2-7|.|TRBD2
CASTLTSGTYEQYF
TGTGCCAGCACCTTGACTAGCGGAACCTACGAGCAGTACTTC
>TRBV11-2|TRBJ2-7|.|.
CASSLGVPYEQYF
TGTGCCAGCAGCTTAGGAGTTCCCTACGAGCAGTACTTC
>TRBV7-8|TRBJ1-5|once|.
CASSLVGGPNQPQHF
TGTGCCAGCAGCTTAGTAGGCGGCCCCAATCAGCCCCAGCATTTT
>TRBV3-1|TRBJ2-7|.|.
CASSQDLDTSYEQYF
TGTGCCAGCAGCCAAGATCTTGACACCTCCTACGAGCAGTACTTC
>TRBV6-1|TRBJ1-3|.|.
CASKVGLGGTPIYF
TGTGCCAGCAAGGTGGGGTTGGGCGGAACACCCATATATTTT
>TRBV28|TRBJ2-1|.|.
CASSHGFYNEQFF
TGTGCCAGCAGCCACGGGTTTTACAATGAGCAGTTCTTC